This T cell receptor beta chain originates from a study of T cell changes during pregnancy in multiple sclerosis. This clone was counted only a few times. Measured with immunoSEQ multiplex PCR; TCRdb has only the in-frame clones, and not every one. Here the sample spans 130,000 or so clones, 80% to 95% being singletons. The CDR3 loop spans 14 amino acids. CDR1 is ENHRY, CDR2 SYGVKD, per germline. Trimming took 4 bases from V and 0 from J, leaving 10 bases between them. This sequence was found in a female donor with multiple sclerosis, enrolled in a pregnancy study. The specimen was peripheral blood, collected before pregnancy. The V and J genes are TRBV10-3 and TRBJ2-7; D is unclear. The CDR3 is CAISVELTSYEQYF. Here the CDR3 DNA reads TGTGCCATCAGTGTTGAGCTTACCTCCTACGAGCAGTACTTC.